The sequence of this TCR beta chain was determined in a study of blood T cell repertoires in COVID-19. Study background: PBMCs, B-cell-depleted T cells, or T cells were the source of the cDNA or gDNA that made up the material.

Germline lookup yields CDR1 SGDLS and CDR2 YYNGEE. The V segment lost 2 bases and the J segment 5 bases; nucleotides outside the gene matches: 3. The CDR3 extends over 16 amino acids. Original methodology: Using reference gene primer amplification, nucleated cell counts were estimated. TCRdb's copy holds only in-frame clones and misses some; the assay was immunoSEQ multiplex PCR. The V and J calls and the clone size are those of that table, but D and trimming were determined from the DNA. The sample includes about 84,000 clones, over 80% of them seen just once. This sequence originates from a woman of 80 years or more with acute or convalescent COVID-19. Sequencing used peripheral blood. The chain recombines TRBV9 with TRBJ2-5; 16 bases are a match to TRBD2. CDR3 sequence: CASSVGLAGGAETQYF. In DNA, the CDR3 is TGTGCCAGCAGCGTGGGACTAGCGGGAGGGGCCGAGACCCAGTACTTC.